This passage covers 10 T cell receptor beta chains from one sample sequenced in a study of blood T cell repertoires in COVID-19. Clones were sequenced by immunoSEQ multiplex PCR, and TCRdb holds only the in-frame ones, with some missing. The table includes fewer than 90,000 clones, more than 80% detected once. The sequencing input was peripheral blood. The source of these receptors is a man between 25 and 39 years old with acute or convalescent COVID-19.

In nucleotides, the CDR3 is TGTGCCAGCAGCTTAGCGCGGGCAGGCCCAGAAGAGACCCAGTACTTC. Its protein product is CASSLARAGPEETQYF. The chain employs TRBV7-2 and TRBJ2-5; perhaps TRBD2 as D (5 bases). Between the trimmed V and J ends, which lost 0 bases and 3 bases, there was a span of 14 bases. Looked up from germline, CDR1 is SGHTA and CDR2 is FQGNSA. The CDR3 has 16 residues.

This chain joins TRBV9 and TRBJ2-7; tentatively, D is TRBD2 (5 bases). The CDR3 is 14 amino acids. Trimming removed 4 bases at V and 2 bases at J, with 13 bases between. From germline, CDR1 is SGDLS and CDR2 YYNGEE. CDR3 amino acids: CASSPDYRAYEQYF. Written as DNA, the CDR3 is TGTGCCAGCAGCCCAGACTACCGAGCCTACGAGCAGTACTTC.

The chain joins TRBV5-4 to TRBJ2-5, with a weak D call TRBD2 (5 bases). Germline CDR1 SGHNT, CDR2 YYREEE (reference sequence). The ends were cut back, 5 bases at V and 1 base at J, with 15 bases in the middle. This CDR3 has 15 residues. The CDR3 protein is CASRPGVGAQETQYF. The CDR3 nucleotides are TGTGCCAGCAGACCCGGGGTAGGAGCCCAAGAGACCCAGTACTTC.

The gene calls are TRBV28 and TRBJ1-2; D not resolved. Germline CDR1 and CDR2: MDHEN and SYDVKM. The V and J ends lost 8 bases and 0 bases respectively, with 10 bases between them. This CDR3 is built from 13 residues. The CDR3 is CASRGASNYGYTF. CDR3 DNA: TGTGCCAGCCGAGGTGCCTCTAACTATGGCTACACCTTC.

V gene TRBV19 combines with J gene TRBJ2-1; 12 bases match TRBD2. Germline assignment: CDR1 LNHDA and CDR2 SQIVND (reference sequence). The CDR3 is 18 residues long. After removal of 3 bases from V and 9 bases from J, the junction contained 15 bases not matched to a gene. CDR3 region: CASSIGSSSGRAKGEQFF. CDR3 bases: TGTGCCAGTAGTATCGGGAGTTCTAGCGGGAGGGCGAAAGGTGAGCAGTTCTTC.

The chain joins TRBV28 to TRBJ1-2, with D possibly TRBD1 on 5 matching bases. CDR3 length: 12 residues. Germline CDR1 is MDHEN and CDR2 is SYDVKM. Trimming cost V 2 bases and J 8 bases, with 9 bases left between them. The CDR3 DNA is TGTGCCAGCAGTTTACCAAAGGGGGGCTACACCTTC. This codes for CASSLPKGGYTF.

The chain joins TRBV2 to TRBJ2-3, with 10 nucleotides matching TRBD2. Trimming removed 8 bases from V and 0 bases from J; junction bases left unmatched: 5. This CDR3 has 15 amino acids. The germline CDR1 and CDR2 sequences are SNHLY and FYNNEI. CDR3 amino acids: CASGTSVASTDTQYF. CDR3 DNA: TGTGCCAGCGGGACTAGCGTTGCTAGCACAGATACGCAGTATTTT. Together with reference TRBV2 and TRBJ2-3, the CDR3 gives the full variable domain: EPEVTQTPSHQVTQMGQEVILRCVPISNHLYFYWYRQILGQKVEFLVSFYNNEISEKSEIFDDQFSVERPDGSNFTLKIRSTKLEDSAMYFCASGTSVASTDTQYFGPGTRLTVL.

The rearrangement uses TRBV10-3 and TRBJ2-2, with 9 bases fitting TRBD1. The CDR3 is 16 residues long. Per germline, CDR1 ENHRY and CDR2 SYGVKD. Trimming removed 3 bases from V and 0 bases from J; junction bases left unmatched: 2. DNA for the CDR3: TGTGCCATCAGTGACGGGACAGGGACGAACACCGGGGAGCTGTTTTTT. It translates to CAISDGTGTNTGELFF.

The chain uses TRBV5-5 and TRBJ2-1; 13 bases map to TRBD2. This CDR3 is built from 16 residues. Trimming cost V 5 bases and J 6 bases; bases outside gene matches: 8. CDR1 SGHKS and CDR2 YYEKEE come from the germline V gene (reference sequence). The CDR3 nucleotides are TGTGCCAGCAGGGCCGCCGGGACTAGCGGGACCAATGAGCAGTTCTTC. It specifies CASRAAGTSGTNEQFF. The variable domain in full, completed from reference TRBV5-5 and TRBJ2-1, reads DAGVTQSPTHLIKTRGQQVTLRCSPISGHKSVSWYQQVLGQGPQFIFQYYEKEERGRGNFPDRFSARQFPNYSSELNVNALLLGDSALYLCASRAAGTSGTNEQFFGPGTRLTVL.

The J gene is TRBJ1-1, the V gene TRBV7-3; D is ambiguous. Between the trimmed V and J ends, which lost 2 bases and 1 base, there was a span of 8 bases. Germline V gene data show CDR1 as SGHTA and CDR2 as FQGTGA. This CDR3 has 14 residues. The CDR3 spells CASSLSAGNTEAFF. DNA of the CDR3: TGTGCCAGCAGCTTATCGGCAGGGAACACTGAAGCTTTCTTT.